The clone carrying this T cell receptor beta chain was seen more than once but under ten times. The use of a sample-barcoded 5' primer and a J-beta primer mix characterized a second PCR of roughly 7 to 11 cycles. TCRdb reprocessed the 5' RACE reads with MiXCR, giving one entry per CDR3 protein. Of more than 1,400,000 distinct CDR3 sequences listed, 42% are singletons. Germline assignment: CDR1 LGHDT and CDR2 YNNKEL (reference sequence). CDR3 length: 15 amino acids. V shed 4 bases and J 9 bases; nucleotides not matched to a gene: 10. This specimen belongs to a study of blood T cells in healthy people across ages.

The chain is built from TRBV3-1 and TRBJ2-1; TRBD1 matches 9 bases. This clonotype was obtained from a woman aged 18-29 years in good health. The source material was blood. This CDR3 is CASSLRGTGKIEQFF. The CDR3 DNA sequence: TGTGCCAGCAGCCTAAGAGGGACAGGGAAAATTGAGCAGTTCTTC.